The 27 T cell receptor beta chains listed next were all sequenced from one sample in a study of OX40 agonist ivuxolimab in advanced cancers. Only in-frame clones appear in the TCRdb table, and some are missing; sequencing was by immunoSEQ multiplex PCR. The repertoire holds 60,000 to 85,000 clones, with 83% as singletons. The material was CD4+ or CD8+ T cells sorted from blood, obtained in a trial of the OX40 agonist ivuxolimab. These receptors were collected from an adult with an advanced solid tumor such as melanoma, head and neck, liver or kidney cancer.

V is TRBV4-2 and J is TRBJ2-3; D gene unclear. Trimming stripped 2 bases from V and 4 bases from J, with 7 bases between. CDR3 length: 13 amino acids. Germline lookup yields CDR1 LGHNA and CDR2 YNFKEQ. The CDR3 is CASSQIASDTQYF. The CDR3 DNA is TGTGCCAGCAGCCAAATAGCATCAGATACGCAGTATTTT.

The CDR3 region is CASSTQKDRNQPQHF. The CDR3 DNA is TGTGCCAGCAGCACCCAAAAGGACAGAAATCAGCCCCAGCATTTT. V and J are TRBV6-5 and TRBJ1-5; tentative D call: TRBD1 (6 bases). V shed 6 bases and J shed 4 bases, with 16 bases lying between them. This CDR3 has 15 residues. Germline V CDR1 and CDR2: MNHEY, SVGAGI.

The chain links TRBV4-1 to TRBJ1-4; D not resolved. The germline V gene has CDR1 MGHRA and CDR2 YSYEKL. The CDR3 contains 13 residues. The V end was cut by 1 base, the J end by 7 bases, with 7 bases between. The CDR3 reads CASSQAAREKLFF. The CDR3 bases are TGCGCCAGCAGCCAAGCCGCCCGTGAAAAACTGTTTTTT.

The chain recombines TRBV13 with TRBJ1-1; D not certain. Germline V gene data show CDR1 as PRHDT and CDR2 as FYEKMQ (reference sequence). The CDR3 sequence is 14 residues long. Trimming took off 5 bases at V and 4 bases at J, with 14 bases between the two ends. CDR3 nucleotide sequence: TGTGCCAGCAGCCAAGGACGGCCAAGCACTGAAGCTTTCTTT. It is translated as CASSQGRPSTEAFF. Using reference TRBV13 and TRBJ1-1 for the parts outside the CDR3, the full variable domain is AAGVIQSPRHLIKEKRETATLKCYPIPRHDTVYWYQQGPGQDPQFLISFYEKMQSDKGSIPDRFSAQQFSDYHSELNMSSLELGDSALYFCASSQGRPSTEAFFGQGTRLTVV.

CDR3 bases: TGTGCCAGCTCCGCTAGTCAATCCGCGAACACCGGGGAGCTGTTTTTT. It codes for CASSASQSANTGELFF. V is TRBV18 and J is TRBJ2-2; no clear D gene. Looked up from germline, CDR1 is KGHSH and CDR2 is LQKENI. CDR3 size: 16 residues. V was shortened by 6 bases and J by 0 bases, with 14 bases between the two germline ends.

This clone was found a few times. This chain uses TRBV5-1 with TRBJ1-1; 7 positions match TRBD1. V lost 1 base, J lost 0 bases, and 9 bases stayed unmatched. Germline CDR1 reads SGHRS; CDR2 reads YFSETQ. The CDR3 has 17 amino acids. The CDR3 bases are TGCGCCAGCAGCTTGTCTAGGACAGGCGTGATGAACACTGAAGCTTTCTTT. It yields the protein CASSLSRTGVMNTEAFF.

The chain has TRBV7-8 and TRBJ2-7; D unclear. CDR1 SGHVS and CDR2 FQNEAQ come from the germline V gene. V shed 4 bases and J shed 6 bases, with 10 bases lying between them. This CDR3 is built from 12 residues. The CDR3 region is CASSSPMGEQYF. In DNA, the CDR3 is TGTGCCAGCAGCTCCCCTATGGGCGAGCAGTACTTC.

The V and J genes are TRBV4-1 and TRBJ2-7, with TRBD2 matching 7 bases. The V gene end was trimmed by 3 bases and the J gene end by 6 bases; junction bases not matched to a gene: 8. This CDR3 contains 14 residues. CDR1 is MGHRA, CDR2 YSYEKL, per germline. CDR3 sequence reads: CASSQLGSGGEQYF. The DNA of the CDR3 is TGCGCCAGCAGCCAGTTGGGTTCGGGGGGCGAGCAGTACTTC.

The rearrangement links TRBV5-1 to TRBJ2-4; maybe TRBD2 (6 bases). The V end lost 5 bases, the J end lost 3 bases, and 12 bases lay between the germline ends. The CDR3 extends over 14 amino acids. Germline-derived CDR1 and CDR2 are SGHRS and YFSETQ. CDR3 DNA sequence: TGCGCCAGCAGTGTGGCCGGGGGCAAAAACATTCAGTACTTC. Residues: CASSVAGGKNIQYF.

This chain joins TRBV19 and TRBJ1-3; TRBD1 matches 8 bases. This CDR3 region has 16 residues. Germline V gene lookup returns CDR1 LNHDA and CDR2 SQIVND (reference sequence). V dropped 3 bases and J dropped 0; count of bases not matched to a gene: 4. The CDR3 sequence: CASSIPTGGSGNTIYF. CDR3 DNA sequence: TGTGCCAGTAGTATTCCAACAGGGGGCTCTGGAAACACCATATATTTT.

The chain carries TRBV2 and TRBJ1-5; D remains unclear. Germline CDR1 reads SNHLY; CDR2 reads FYNNEI. The CDR3 sequence is 17 residues long. Trimming took 4 bases from V and 6 from J, leaving 22 bases between them. As DNA, the CDR3 is TGTGCCAGCAGTGCCCGTAGCCCCGCCGCCCCCGGTCAGCCCCAGCATTTT. Amino acid sequence: CASSARSPAAPGQPQHF.

The chain carries TRBV25-1 and TRBJ1-6; unclear D gene. The V and J ends lost 5 bases and 6 bases respectively, with 14 bases between them. Germline V gene lookup returns CDR1 MGHDK and CDR2 SYGVNS. This CDR3 has 15 amino acids. The CDR3 DNA follows: TGTGCCAGCAGTACCAGTAAGCCCTTTAATTCACCCCTCCACTTT. Protein product: CASSTSKPFNSPLHF.

CDR3 in DNA: TGTGCCAGCAGCCCAGACAGGGGGCAATGGCAGTTCTTC. Its protein product is CASSPDRGQWQFF. The genes are TRBV2 and TRBJ2-1; 10 bases are shared with TRBD1. The CDR3 extends over 13 amino acids. Germline CDR1 reads SNHLY; CDR2 reads FYNNEI. The junction had 8 bases not matched to a gene; V was cut back by 6 bases and J by 12 bases.

This clone was found a few times. The V and J genes are TRBV5-1 and TRBJ2-7, with 7 bases fitting TRBD1. Germline lookup yields CDR1 SGHRS and CDR2 YFSETQ. The CDR3 has 13 residues. The V segment lost 2 bases and the J segment 4 bases; nucleotides outside the gene matches: 3. This chain's CDR3 is CASSLQGTYEQYF. Written as DNA, the CDR3 is TGCGCCAGCAGCTTACAGGGGACGTACGAGCAGTACTTC.

The J gene is TRBJ2-5, the V gene TRBV15, with D possibly being TRBD1 (6 bases). Trimming cost V 1 base and J 3 bases, with 12 bases left between them. Germline V gene data show CDR1 as LNHNV and CDR2 as YYDKDF (reference sequence). This CDR3 has 15 residues. CDR3 in amino acids: CATSRGRDIEETQYF. Written as DNA, the CDR3 is TGTGCCACCAGCAGAGGCCGGGACATAGAAGAGACCCAGTACTTC.

V is TRBV5-8 and J is TRBJ1-4; D unresolved. The germline V and J ends were trimmed by 0 bases and 7 bases, with 16 bases remaining between them. The V gene's germline CDR1 is SGHTS and CDR2 YDEGEE. The length of the CDR3 is 16 residues. CDR3 protein: CASSLGSRDWGEKLFF. As DNA, the CDR3 is TGTGCCAGCAGCTTGGGTTCCCGAGATTGGGGTGAAAAACTGTTTTTT.

This chain uses TRBV7-2 with TRBJ1-5; D might be TRBD1 (6 bases). Trimming left V 0 bases short and J 6 bases short, with 12 bases between. This CDR3 has 15 residues. CDR1 is SGHTA and CDR2 is FQGNSA in the germline V gene. Here the CDR3 DNA reads TGTGCCAGCAGCTTAGCGGGGGCGCCGGCTCAGCCCCAGCATTTT. Protein sequence: CASSLAGAPAQPQHF. The variable domain in full, completed from reference TRBV7-2 and TRBJ1-5, reads GAGVSQSPSNKVTEKGKDVELRCDPISGHTALYWYRQSLGQGLEFLIYFQGNSAPDKSGLPSDRFSAERTGGSVSTLTIQRTQQEDSAVYLCASSLAGAPAQPQHFGDGTRLSIL.

CDR3 residues: CASSIGDGAYNEQFF. The DNA of the CDR3 is TGTGCCAGTAGTATAGGGGACGGAGCCTACAATGAGCAGTTCTTC. This sequence joins TRBV19 and TRBJ2-1; D possibly matches TRBD1 or TRBD2 (5 bases each). V was shortened by 1 base and J by 2 bases, with 9 bases between the two germline ends. The germline CDR1 and CDR2 sequences are LNHDA and SQIVND (reference sequence). The CDR3 sequence is 15 residues long.

The genes are TRBV11-1 and TRBJ1-2; the match to TRBD1 covers 11 bases. Trimming at V came to 3 bases and at J to 8 bases, leaving 8 bases not matched to a gene. The germline gives CDR1 SGHAT, CDR2 FQDESV (reference sequence). The CDR3 length is 15 residues. The CDR3 loop reads CASSFDRDRGSGYTF. CDR3 sequence (DNA): TGTGCCAGCAGCTTCGACCGGGACAGGGGGAGCGGCTACACCTTC. Full variable domain (outside the CDR3, taken from reference TRBV11-1 and TRBJ1-2): EAEVAQSPRYKITEKSQAVAFWCDPISGHATLYWYRQILGQGPELLVQFQDESVVDDSQLPKDRFSAERLKGVDSTLKIQPAELGDSAMYLCASSFDRDRGSGYTFGSGTRLTVV.

In this sample, this clone turned up once. The rearrangement uses TRBV5-1 and TRBJ1-6; the match to TRBD1 covers 9 bases. Trimming cost V 0 bases and J 9 bases; bases outside gene matches: 7. The germline V gene encodes CDR1 SGHRS and CDR2 YFSETQ. This CDR3 spans 16 amino acids. The CDR3 reads CASSLVGQGLGSPLHF. The CDR3 DNA sequence: TGCGCCAGCAGCTTGGTGGGACAGGGATTAGGTTCACCCCTCCACTTT.

The CDR3 here is CASSPRTSRETQYF. The CDR3 DNA sequence: TGTGCCAGCAGCCCTCGGACTAGCCGGGAGACCCAGTACTTC. The genes are TRBV7-9 and TRBJ2-5; 8 bases are shared with TRBD2. Germline-derived CDR1 and CDR2 are SEHNR and FQNEAQ (reference sequence). V dropped 5 bases and J dropped 5; count of bases not matched to a gene: 7. CDR3 length equals 14 residues.

CDR3 nucleotides: TGTGCCAGCAGGAAGGACAGGCGGTATACTGAAGCTTTCTTT. It translates to CASRKDRRYTEAFF. This chain connects TRBV6-5 to TRBJ1-1, with TRBD1 matching over 7 bases. Looked up from germline, CDR1 is MNHEY and CDR2 is SVGAGI. V shed 6 bases and J 5 bases; nucleotides not matched to a gene: 9. The CDR3 loop spans 14 amino acids.

The chain uses TRBV2 and TRBJ1-6, with D hard to call. The CDR3 is 15 amino acids. Germline CDR1 reads SNHLY; CDR2 reads FYNNEI. V gave up 4 bases and J gave up 0 bases, with 7 bases separating them. The CDR3 region is CASSGPGSYNSPLHF. The CDR3 nucleotides are TGTGCCAGCAGTGGTCCGGGCTCCTATAATTCACCCCTCCACTTT.

The rearrangement uses TRBV10-3 and TRBJ2-5; D is undetermined. The CDR3 extends over 13 amino acids. Germline values: CDR1 ENHRY, CDR2 SYGVKD. Trimming shortened V by 6 bases and J by 4 bases, and 12 bases separated the two germline ends. CDR3 sequence (DNA): TGTGCCATCAGGGCCCCTCATACAGAGACCCAGTACTTC. Encoded protein: CAIRAPHTETQYF.

The CDR3 spells CASSRPPDTEAFF. The CDR3, as DNA: TGTGCCAGTAGTAGGCCACCGGACACTGAAGCTTTCTTT. The chain employs TRBV19 and TRBJ1-1; D is uncertain. Trimming took off 4 bases at V and 3 bases at J, with 9 bases between the two ends. Germline values: CDR1 LNHDA, CDR2 SQIVND (reference sequence). This CDR3 contains 13 residues.

This clone was observed once. This chain uses TRBV5-7 with TRBJ2-1; possible D gene TRBD1, 5 bases. TRBV5-7 is designated an ORF whose function remains uncertain. Trimming stripped 6 bases from V and 0 bases from J, with 19 bases between. The CDR3 totals 17 residues. This chain's CDR3 is CASTPRRQPYSYNEQFF. The CDR3 region has the DNA TGTGCCAGCACCCCTCGGCGACAGCCTTACTCCTACAATGAGCAGTTCTTC.

The V gene is TRBV19, the J gene TRBJ1-5; D gene ambiguous. CDR3 length: 13 residues. The germline gives CDR1 LNHDA, CDR2 SQIVND (reference sequence). The V and J ends lost 5 bases and 1 base respectively, with 6 bases between them. The CDR3 reads CASSQDSNQPQHF. CDR3 DNA sequence: TGTGCCAGTAGTCAGGACAGCAATCAGCCCCAGCATTTT. Complete variable domain (other parts from reference TRBV19 and TRBJ1-5): DGGITQSPKYLFRKEGQNVTLSCEQNLNHDAMYWYRQDPGQGLRLIYYSQIVNDFQKGDIAEGYSVSREKKESFPLTVTSAQKNPTAFYLCASSQDSNQPQHFGDGTRLSIL.